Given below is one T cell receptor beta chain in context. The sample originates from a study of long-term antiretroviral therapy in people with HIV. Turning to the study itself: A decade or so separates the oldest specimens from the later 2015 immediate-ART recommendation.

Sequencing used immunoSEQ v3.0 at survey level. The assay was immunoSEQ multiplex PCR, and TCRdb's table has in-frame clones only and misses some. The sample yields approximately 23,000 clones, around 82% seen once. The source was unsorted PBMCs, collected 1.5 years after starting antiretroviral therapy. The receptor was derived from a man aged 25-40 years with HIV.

This CDR3 is CASSPRESSGNTIYF. The DNA for the CDR3 is TGTGCCAGCTCACCGCGAGAAAGCTCTGGAAACACCATATATTTT. The chain joins TRBV18 to TRBJ1-3; D uncertain. The V gene lost 3 bases and the J gene lost 0 bases, with 9 bases spanning the gap. This CDR3 comprises 15 residues. From germline, CDR1 is KGHSH and CDR2 LQKENI. Full variable domain (missing parts from reference TRBV18 and TRBJ1-3): NAGVMQNPRHLVRRRGQEARLRCSPMKGHSHVYWYRQLPEEGLKFMVYLQKENIIDESGMPKERFSAEFPKEGPSILRIQQVVRGDSAAYFCASSPRESSGNTIYFGEGSWLTVV.